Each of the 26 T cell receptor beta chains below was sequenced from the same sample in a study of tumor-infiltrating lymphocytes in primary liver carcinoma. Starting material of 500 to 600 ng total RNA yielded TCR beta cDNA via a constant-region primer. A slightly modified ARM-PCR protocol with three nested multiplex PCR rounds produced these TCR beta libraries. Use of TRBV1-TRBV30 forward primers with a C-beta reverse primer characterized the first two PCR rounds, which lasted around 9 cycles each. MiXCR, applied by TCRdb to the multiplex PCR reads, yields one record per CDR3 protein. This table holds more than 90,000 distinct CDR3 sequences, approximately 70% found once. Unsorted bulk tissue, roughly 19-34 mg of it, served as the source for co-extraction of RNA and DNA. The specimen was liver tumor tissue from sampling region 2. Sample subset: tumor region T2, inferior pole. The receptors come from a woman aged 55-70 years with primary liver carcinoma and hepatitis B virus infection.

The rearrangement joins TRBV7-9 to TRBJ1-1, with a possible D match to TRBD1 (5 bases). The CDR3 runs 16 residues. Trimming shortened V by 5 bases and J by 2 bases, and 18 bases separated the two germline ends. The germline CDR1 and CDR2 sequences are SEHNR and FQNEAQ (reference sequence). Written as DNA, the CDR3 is TGTGCCAGCAGCACGCGGGAGGGACGGGCTAACACTGAAGCTTTCTTT. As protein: CASSTREGRANTEAFF.

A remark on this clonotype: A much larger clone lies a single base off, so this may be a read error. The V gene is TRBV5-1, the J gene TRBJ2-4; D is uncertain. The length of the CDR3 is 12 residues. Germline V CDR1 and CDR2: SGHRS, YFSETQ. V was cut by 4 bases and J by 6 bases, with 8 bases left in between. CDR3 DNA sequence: TGCGCCAGCAGCCCCGAGGTAAACATTCAGTACTTC. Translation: CASSPEVNIQYF.

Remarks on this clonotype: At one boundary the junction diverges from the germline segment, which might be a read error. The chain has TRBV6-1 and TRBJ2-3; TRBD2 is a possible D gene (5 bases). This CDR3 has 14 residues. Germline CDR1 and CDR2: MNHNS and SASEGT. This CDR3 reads CSSSGGFGRDTKYF. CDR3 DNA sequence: TGTTCCAGCAGCGGTGGCTTCGGTAGAGATACGAAGTATTTT.

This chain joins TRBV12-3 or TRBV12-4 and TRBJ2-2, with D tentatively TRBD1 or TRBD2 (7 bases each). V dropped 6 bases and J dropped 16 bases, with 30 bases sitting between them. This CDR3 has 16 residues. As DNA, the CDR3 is TGTGCCAGCAGCCCACACCCCGGACAGGAGACCGGGGAGGGGTTTTTT. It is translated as CASSPHPGQETGEGFF.

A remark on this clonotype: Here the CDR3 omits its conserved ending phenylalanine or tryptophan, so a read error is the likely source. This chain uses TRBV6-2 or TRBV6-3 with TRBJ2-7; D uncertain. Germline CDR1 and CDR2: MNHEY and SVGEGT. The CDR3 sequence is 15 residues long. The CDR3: CASSDPLSRSYEQYL. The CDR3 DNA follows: TGTGCTAGCAGTGACCCTTTATCGCGATCGTACGAGCAGTACCTC.

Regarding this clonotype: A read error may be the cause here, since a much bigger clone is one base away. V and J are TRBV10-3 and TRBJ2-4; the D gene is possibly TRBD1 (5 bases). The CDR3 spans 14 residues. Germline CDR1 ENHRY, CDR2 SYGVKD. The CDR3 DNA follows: TGTGCCATCGGTGAAGTAGACAGCAAAAACATTCAGTACTTC. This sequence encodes CAIGEVDSKNIQYF.

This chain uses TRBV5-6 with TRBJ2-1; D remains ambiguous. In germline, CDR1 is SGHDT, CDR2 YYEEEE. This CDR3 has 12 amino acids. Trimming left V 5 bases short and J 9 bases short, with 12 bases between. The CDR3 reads CASSLILGEQFF. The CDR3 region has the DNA TGTGCCAGCAGTTTGATTCTTGGTGAGCAGTTCTTC. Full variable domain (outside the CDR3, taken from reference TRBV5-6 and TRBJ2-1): DAGVTQSPTHLIKTRGQQVTLRCSPKSGHDTVSWYQQALGQGPQFIFQYYEEEERQRGNFPDRFSGHQFPNYSSELNVNALLLGDSALYLCASSLILGEQFFGPGTRLTVL.

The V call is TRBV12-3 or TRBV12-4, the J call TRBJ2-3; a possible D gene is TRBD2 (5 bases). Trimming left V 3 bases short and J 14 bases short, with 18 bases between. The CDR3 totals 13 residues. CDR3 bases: TGTGCCAGCAGTTTGTCGCCCGGACTCACCCCGTATTTT. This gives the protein CASSLSPGLTPYF.

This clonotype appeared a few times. DNA of the CDR3: TGCGCCAGCAGCTTCCGAGGGATTGGAGCTTTCTTT. Residues: CASSFRGIGAFF. The V gene is TRBV5-1, the J gene TRBJ1-1; D is uncertain. V was clipped by 2 bases and J by 10 bases, with 12 bases between them. There are 12 residues in the CDR3. Germline V gene lookup returns CDR1 SGHRS and CDR2 YFSETQ.

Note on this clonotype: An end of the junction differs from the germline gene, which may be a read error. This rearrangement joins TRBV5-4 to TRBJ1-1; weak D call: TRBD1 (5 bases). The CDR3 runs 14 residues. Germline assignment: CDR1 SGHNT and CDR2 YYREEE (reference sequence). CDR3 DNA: TGTGCCAGCAGCTTAAGGGACCCGAACACTGAAACTTTCTTT. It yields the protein CASSLRDPNTETFF.

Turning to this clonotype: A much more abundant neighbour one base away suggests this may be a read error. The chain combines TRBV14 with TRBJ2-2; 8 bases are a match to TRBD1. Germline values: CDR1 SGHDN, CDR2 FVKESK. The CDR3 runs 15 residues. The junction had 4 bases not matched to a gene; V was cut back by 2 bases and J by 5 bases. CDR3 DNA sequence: TGTGCCAGCAGCCAATACAGGGGGAGGACCGGGGAGCTGTTTTTT. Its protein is CASSQYRGRTGELFF.

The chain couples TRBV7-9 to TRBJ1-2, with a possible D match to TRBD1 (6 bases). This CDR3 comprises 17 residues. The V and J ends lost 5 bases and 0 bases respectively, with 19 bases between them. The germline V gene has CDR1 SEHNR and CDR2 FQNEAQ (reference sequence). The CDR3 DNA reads TGTGCCAGCAGCCCCCTCCCAATAAGGGGGACTAACTATGGCTACACCTTC. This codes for CASSPLPIRGTNYGYTF.

CDR3 residues: CASRPGQRQETRYF. CDR3 bases: TGTGCCAGCAGACCGGGACAGCGACAAGAGACCCGATACTTC. The V gene is TRBV11-2, the J gene TRBJ2-5; 7 bases align to TRBD1. The germline V gene encodes CDR1 SGHAT and CDR2 FQNNGV. Trimming cost V 6 bases and J 14 bases; bases outside gene matches: 18. The CDR3 extends over 14 amino acids.

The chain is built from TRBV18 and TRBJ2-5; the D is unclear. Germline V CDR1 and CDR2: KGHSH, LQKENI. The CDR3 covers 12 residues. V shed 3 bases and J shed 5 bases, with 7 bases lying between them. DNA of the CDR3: TGTGCCAGCTCACCGAACCGGGAGACCCAGTACTTC. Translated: CASSPNRETQYF.

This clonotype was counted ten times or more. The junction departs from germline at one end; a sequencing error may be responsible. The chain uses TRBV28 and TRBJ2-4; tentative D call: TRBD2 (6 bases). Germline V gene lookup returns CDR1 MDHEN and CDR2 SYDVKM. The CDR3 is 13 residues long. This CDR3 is CASSSSATRVVDF. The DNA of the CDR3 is TGTGCCAGCAGCTCAAGCGCGACTAGGGTCGTGGACTTC.

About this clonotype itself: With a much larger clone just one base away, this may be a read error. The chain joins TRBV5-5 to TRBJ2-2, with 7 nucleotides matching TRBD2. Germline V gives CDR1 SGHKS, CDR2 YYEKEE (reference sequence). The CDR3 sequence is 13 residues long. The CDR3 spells CASSLGTTGDLFF. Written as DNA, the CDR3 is TGTGCCAGCAGCCTCGGGACTACCGGGGACCTGTTTTTT.

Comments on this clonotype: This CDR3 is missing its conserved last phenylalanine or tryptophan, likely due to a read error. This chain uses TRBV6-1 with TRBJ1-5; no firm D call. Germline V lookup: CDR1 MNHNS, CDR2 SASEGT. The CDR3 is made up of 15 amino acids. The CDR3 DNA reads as TGTGCCAGCAATGAAGACGGAGGGAGCAATCAGCCCCAGCATGTT. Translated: CASNEDGGSNQPQHV.

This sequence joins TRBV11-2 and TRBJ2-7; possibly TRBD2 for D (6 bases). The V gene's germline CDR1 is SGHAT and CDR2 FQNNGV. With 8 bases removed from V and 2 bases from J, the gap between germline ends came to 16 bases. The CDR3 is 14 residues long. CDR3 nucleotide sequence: TGTGCCAGCTTGGACCCTGCGGGGACCTACGAGCAGTACTTC. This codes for CASLDPAGTYEQYF.

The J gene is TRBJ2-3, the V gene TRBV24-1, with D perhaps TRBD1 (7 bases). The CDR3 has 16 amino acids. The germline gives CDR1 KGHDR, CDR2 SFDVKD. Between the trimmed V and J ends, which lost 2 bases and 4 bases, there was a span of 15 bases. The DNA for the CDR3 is TGTGCCACCAGTGATTCCCAGGGGGGCAGGTCAGATACGCAGTATTTT. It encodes CATSDSQGGRSDTQYF.

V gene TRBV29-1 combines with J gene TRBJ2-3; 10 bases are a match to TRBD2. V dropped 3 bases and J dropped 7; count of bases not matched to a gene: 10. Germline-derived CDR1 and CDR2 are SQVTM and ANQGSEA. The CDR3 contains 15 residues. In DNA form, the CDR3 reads TGCAGCGTTGAGGGAATAGCGGGAGGCCAGAATACGCAGTATTTT. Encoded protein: CSVEGIAGGQNTQYF.

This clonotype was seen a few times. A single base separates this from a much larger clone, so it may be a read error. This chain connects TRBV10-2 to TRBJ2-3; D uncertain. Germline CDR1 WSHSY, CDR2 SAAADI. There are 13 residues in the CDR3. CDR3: CASGESIADTQYF. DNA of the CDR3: TGCGCCAGCGGTGAGTCGATCGCAGATACGCAGTATTTT.

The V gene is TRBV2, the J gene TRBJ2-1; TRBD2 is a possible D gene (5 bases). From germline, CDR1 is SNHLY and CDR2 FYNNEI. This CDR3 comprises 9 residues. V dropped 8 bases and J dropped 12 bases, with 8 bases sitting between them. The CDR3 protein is CASRDMQFF. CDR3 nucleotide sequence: TGTGCCAGCCGGGATATGCAGTTCTTC.

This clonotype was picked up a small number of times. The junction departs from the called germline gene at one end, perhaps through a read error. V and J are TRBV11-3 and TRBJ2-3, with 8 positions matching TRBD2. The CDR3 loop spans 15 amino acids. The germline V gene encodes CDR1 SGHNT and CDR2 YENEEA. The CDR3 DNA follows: TGTGTCAGCAGCCGCCCGGGGGGGAGGTCGGATACGCAGTATTTT. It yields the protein CVSSRPGGRSDTQYF.

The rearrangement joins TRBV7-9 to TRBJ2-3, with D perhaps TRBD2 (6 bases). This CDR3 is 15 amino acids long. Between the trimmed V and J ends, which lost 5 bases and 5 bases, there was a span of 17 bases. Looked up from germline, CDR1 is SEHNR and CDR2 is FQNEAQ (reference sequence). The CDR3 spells CASSTTTAGIDTQYF. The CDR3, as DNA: TGTGCCAGCAGCACTACCACAGCGGGCATAGATACGCAGTATTTT. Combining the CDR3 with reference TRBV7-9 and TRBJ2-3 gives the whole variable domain DTGVSQNPRHKITKRGQNVTFRCDPISEHNRLYWYRQTLGQGPEFLTYFQNEAQLEKSRLLSDRFSAERPKGSFSTLEIQRTEQGDSAMYLCASSTTTAGIDTQYFGPGTRLTVL.

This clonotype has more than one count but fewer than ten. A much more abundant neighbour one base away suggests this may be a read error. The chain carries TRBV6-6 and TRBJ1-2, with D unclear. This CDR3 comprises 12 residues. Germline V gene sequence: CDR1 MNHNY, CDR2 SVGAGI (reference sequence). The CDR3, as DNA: TGTGTCAGCAGCTCGGTTTCCTATGGCTACACCTTC. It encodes CVSSSVSYGYTF.

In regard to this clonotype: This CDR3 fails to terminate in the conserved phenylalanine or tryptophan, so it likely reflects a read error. CDR3 nucleotides: TGTGCCTGGAGTCTTGATGGGGTACAGAGAGACTACACCCTC. Its protein product is CAWSLDGVQRDYTL. The V and J genes are TRBV30 and TRBJ1-2; D is undetermined. Germline loops: CDR1 GTSNPN, CDR2 SVGIG (reference sequence). The CDR3 totals 14 residues. V lost 2 bases and J lost 10, with 20 bases in between.